The 16 T cell receptor beta chains given below trace back to one sample, sequenced in a study of blood T cell repertoires in COVID-19. Generated by immunoSEQ multiplex PCR, the TCRdb table keeps only in-frame clones and is missing some. The sample yields more than 95,000 clones, over 55% seen once. The sequencing input was peripheral blood. Every receptor here comes from a woman between 65 and 79 years old with acute or convalescent COVID-19.

This rearrangement joins TRBV2 to TRBJ1-1; possibly TRBD1 for D (5 bases). This CDR3 is built from 13 residues. Germline CDR1 and CDR2: SNHLY and FYNNEI. Deletions cut 4 bases from V and 12 bases from J, with 18 bases between. The CDR3 loop is CASSGTTVAVTFF. In DNA form, the CDR3 reads TGTGCCAGCAGTGGGACGACAGTGGCGGTGACTTTCTTT. Full variable domain (rest looked up from reference TRBV2 and TRBJ1-1): EPEVTQTPSHQVTQMGQEVILRCVPISNHLYFYWYRQILGQKVEFLVSFYNNEISEKSEIFDDQFSVERPDGSNFTLKIRSTKLEDSAMYFCASSGTTVAVTFFGQGTRLTVV.

This clone was observed a handful of times. This chain connects TRBV19 to TRBJ1-5; 7 positions match TRBD1. Germline V CDR1 and CDR2: LNHDA, SQIVND (reference sequence). This CDR3 is 15 amino acids long. With 1 base clipped from V and 0 bases from J, the junction kept 0 bases outside the gene matches. CDR3 DNA sequence: TGTGCCAGTAGTATAGGACAGGGTAGCAATCAGCCCCAGCATTTT. Its protein product is CASSIGQGSNQPQHF.

This rearrangement joins TRBV24-1 to TRBJ2-1; D is unclear. The germline V gene has CDR1 KGHDR and CDR2 SFDVKD. V was clipped by 2 bases and J by 4 bases, with 5 bases between them. The CDR3 length is 13 residues. The CDR3 spells CATSDSLYNEQFF. The CDR3 DNA reads as TGTGCCACCAGTGATTCCCTTTACAATGAGCAGTTCTTC.

The V and J genes are TRBV5-1 and TRBJ2-1; D possibly corresponds to TRBD1 (5 bases). The CDR3 runs 15 residues. V shed 0 bases and J shed 8 bases, with 15 bases lying between them. Germline V gene sequence: CDR1 SGHRS, CDR2 YFSETQ. CDR3 sequence reads: CASSLEGHGADEQFF. CDR3 bases: TGCGCCAGCAGCTTGGAAGGACATGGGGCAGATGAGCAGTTCTTC.

J is TRBJ1-4 and V is TRBV5-4; D may be TRBD1 (5 bases). Germline lookup yields CDR1 SGHNT and CDR2 YYREEE (reference sequence). This CDR3 is 15 amino acids long. The V and J ends lost 0 bases and 6 bases respectively, with 12 bases between them. CDR3 residues: CASSLGGDRDEKLFF. Here the CDR3 DNA reads TGTGCCAGCAGCTTGGGGGGTGACAGAGATGAAAAACTGTTTTTT.

The genes are TRBV5-1 and TRBJ2-5; D perhaps matches TRBD1 (6 bases). Trimming shortened V by 0 bases and J by 5 bases, and 17 bases separated the two germline ends. The CDR3 extends over 16 amino acids. CDR1 and CDR2 (germline): SGHRS, YFSETQ. The CDR3: CASSLDSPGARETQYF. DNA for the CDR3: TGCGCCAGCAGCTTGGATAGCCCAGGGGCAAGGGAGACCCAGTACTTC.

This chain links TRBV29-1 with TRBJ2-7, with D tentatively TRBD1 (6 bases). The CDR3 contains 11 residues. V lost 8 bases to trimming and J lost 6 bases, with 14 bases between them. Germline V gives CDR1 SQVTM, CDR2 ANQGSEA. This CDR3 is CSIPGVREQYF. As DNA, the CDR3 is TGCAGCATCCCAGGGGTTCGCGAGCAGTACTTC.

In this sample, this clone turned up a few times. The genes are TRBV28 and TRBJ1-5, with TRBD1 as a possible D gene (5 bases). The V end lost 4 bases, the J end lost 5 bases, and 15 bases lay between the germline ends. This CDR3 comprises 15 residues. CDR1 is MDHEN and CDR2 is SYDVKM in the germline V gene. DNA for the CDR3: TGTGCCAGCAGTTGGGGGGGTGGAGGGTATCAGCCCCAGCATTTT. This gives the protein CASSWGGGGYQPQHF.

The rearrangement uses TRBV4-1 and TRBJ2-3, with 7 nucleotides matching TRBD1. J was trimmed by 6 bases and V by 2 bases; bases with no gene match: 2. CDR3 size: 13 residues. Per the germline V gene, CDR1 is MGHRA and CDR2 is YSYEKL. The CDR3 spells CASSQSTGDTQYF. The CDR3 region has the DNA TGCGCCAGCAGCCAATCGACAGGGGATACGCAGTATTTT.

In nucleotides, the CDR3 is TGTGCCAGCAGCTTATTGGCAGGGTCCTATGGCTACACCTTC. Its translation: CASSLLAGSYGYTF. The chain has TRBV7-9 and TRBJ1-2; weak D call: TRBD1 (5 bases). This CDR3 comprises 14 residues. V was trimmed by 2 bases and J by 4 bases, leaving 11 bases between them. In germline, CDR1 is SEHNR, CDR2 FQNEAQ (reference sequence).

The V call is TRBV2, the J call TRBJ2-3; D is ambiguous. From germline, CDR1 is SNHLY and CDR2 FYNNEI. V was trimmed by 6 bases and J by 6 bases, leaving 10 bases between them. The CDR3 sequence is 12 residues long. In nucleotides, the CDR3 is TGTGCCAGCAGCCTTCGGAGCGATACGCAGTATTTT. As protein: CASSLRSDTQYF.

This chain uses TRBV10-3 with TRBJ2-3; maybe TRBD2 (6 bases). The CDR3 extends over 14 amino acids. V was trimmed by 6 bases and J by 5 bases, leaving 15 bases between them. The germline CDR1 and CDR2 sequences are ENHRY and SYGVKD. CDR3 region: CAISQLPGGDTQYF. The DNA of the CDR3 is TGTGCCATCAGCCAACTCCCCGGGGGAGATACGCAGTATTTT.

This clone was recorded at least ten times. The rearrangement joins TRBV9 to TRBJ2-1; 9 positions agree with TRBD2. From germline, CDR1 is SGDLS and CDR2 YYNGEE. The CDR3 totals 18 residues. V lost 0 bases and J lost 0; bases outside the gene matches: 7. The CDR3 region has the DNA TGTGCCAGCAGCGTAGCCGCCCGGCGGGAGGGCTCCTACAATGAGCAGTTCTTC. Its translation is CASSVAARREGSYNEQFF. The full variable domain, its missing parts supplied by reference TRBV9 and TRBJ2-1, is DSGVTQTPKHLITATGQRVTLRCSPRSGDLSVYWYQQSLDQGLQFLIQYYNGEERAKGNILERFSAQQFPDLHSELNLSSLELGDSALYFCASSVAARREGSYNEQFFGPGTRLTVL.

CDR3 nucleotides: TGCGCCAGCAGCCAGGACTACCGCTACGAGCAGTACTTC. Its translation is CASSQDYRYEQYF. V gene TRBV4-1 combines with J gene TRBJ2-7; possibly TRBD2 for D (6 bases). Germline values: CDR1 MGHRA, CDR2 YSYEKL. Trimming stripped 3 bases from V and 3 bases from J, with 9 bases between. The CDR3 covers 13 residues.

V and J are TRBV28 and TRBJ2-7; 12 bases line up with TRBD2. Trimming cost V 1 base and J 1 base; bases outside gene matches: 2. Germline CDR1 is MDHEN and CDR2 is SYDVKM. This CDR3 contains 16 residues. CDR3: CASSLFGLAGSYEQYF. CDR3 coding DNA: TGTGCCAGCAGTTTATTCGGACTAGCGGGGTCCTACGAGCAGTACTTC.

The chain joins TRBV5-8 to TRBJ2-5, with 7 bases identical to TRBD1. The V segment lost 4 bases and the J segment 4 bases; nucleotides outside the gene matches: 10. The CDR3 spans 15 residues. The germline V gene has CDR1 SGHTS and CDR2 YDEGEE. CDR3 sequence reads: CASSRTGVARETQYF. CDR3 in DNA: TGTGCCAGCAGCCGAACAGGGGTCGCGAGAGAGACCCAGTACTTC.